The 16 T cell receptor beta chains given below trace back to one sample, sequenced in a study of cytomegalovirus exposure and HLA in healthy donors. The study ran its PCR with 60 Vbeta and 13 Jbeta primers. The method was immunoSEQ multiplex PCR; TCRdb's version includes in-frame clones alone and lacks a portion of them. The sample data list 100,000 to 150,000 clones. The sequencing input was PBMCs. All receptors derive from a woman aged 40 to 55 in good health and CMV-seronegative.

This chain connects TRBV19 to TRBJ1-2; 9 bases match TRBD1. The CDR3 consists of 14 residues. CDR1 and CDR2 from the germline V gene are LNHDA and SQIVND (reference sequence). V was clipped by 5 bases and J by 4 bases; unmatched bases: 5. The DNA for the CDR3 is TGTGCCAGTAGTCCGGACAGGGGTGGCTATGGCTACACCTTC. Protein: CASSPDRGGYGYTF.

The V call is TRBV6-5, the J call TRBJ2-5; 9 positions agree with TRBD2. V lost 8 bases to trimming and J lost 5 bases; unmatched junction nucleotides: 6. There are 13 residues in the CDR3. Germline lookup yields CDR1 MNHEY and CDR2 SVGAGI. The DNA of the CDR3 is TGTGCCAGCTCGCGGGGGGGTGATGAGACCCAGTACTTC. Amino acid sequence: CASSRGGDETQYF.

The V and J genes are TRBV10-3 and TRBJ1-1, with D possibly matching TRBD1 (5 bases). Trimming took off 0 bases at V and 10 bases at J, with 15 bases between the two ends. The CDR3 covers 14 residues. Germline loops: CDR1 ENHRY, CDR2 SYGVKD. The DNA for the CDR3 is TGTGCCATCAGTGAGTCAGGGAACCCGGGGGGAGCTTTCTTT. Its translation: CAISESGNPGGAFF.

The chain is built from TRBV4-3 and TRBJ1-6, with 7 bases that match TRBD1. Trimming removed 5 bases from V and 6 bases from J; junction bases left unmatched: 1. Germline CDR1 reads LGHNA; CDR2 reads YSLEER. The CDR3 loop spans 13 amino acids. CDR3: CASSGTVNSPLHF. The CDR3 DNA is TGCGCCAGCAGCGGGACAGTTAATTCACCCCTCCACTTT.

The genes are TRBV7-2 and TRBJ1-5; D perhaps matches TRBD1 (5 bases). Germline CDR1 reads SGHTA; CDR2 reads FQGNSA. Trimming pared 1 base from V and 3 bases from J, leaving 10 bases between. This CDR3 has 15 amino acids. This chain's CDR3 is CASSLGGRDNQPQHF. The CDR3 nucleotides read TGTGCCAGCAGCTTAGGTGGCAGGGACAATCAGCCCCAGCATTTT.

The rearrangement joins TRBV11-3 to TRBJ2-1; D might be TRBD1 (6 bases). Germline CDR1 SGHNT, CDR2 YENEEA. The V end lost 4 bases, the J end lost 5 bases, and 12 bases lay between the germline ends. The CDR3 contains 14 residues. In DNA form, the CDR3 reads TGTGCCAGCAGCTCCCGGGACAAGCACAATGAGCAGTTCTTC. Amino acids: CASSSRDKHNEQFF.

The chain links TRBV4-2 to TRBJ1-1; 9 bases fit TRBD1. Germline V gives CDR1 LGHNA, CDR2 YNFKEQ. The CDR3 has 16 amino acids. Germline trimming cut 2 bases from V and 2 bases from J; bases unmatched to any gene: 6. The DNA of the CDR3 is TGTGCCAGCAGCCAATTCAGACAGGGGGGAAACACTGAAGCTTTCTTT. This translates into CASSQFRQGGNTEAFF.

The chain is built from TRBV4-3 and TRBJ1-6; 7 bases line up with TRBD1. The V gene end was trimmed by 3 bases and the J gene end by 8 bases; junction bases not matched to a gene: 4. Germline-derived CDR1 and CDR2 are LGHNA and YSLEER. The CDR3 spans 14 residues. CDR3 bases: TGCGCCAGCAGCCATGATACAGGGGATTCACCCCTCCACTTT. Encoded protein: CASSHDTGDSPLHF.

The chain recombines TRBV5-4 with TRBJ2-5; 11 nucleotides align to TRBD2. Germline CDR1 and CDR2: SGHNT and YYREEE (reference sequence). The CDR3 is 14 residues long. Trimming cost V 6 bases and J 4 bases; bases outside gene matches: 5. CDR3 nucleotide sequence: TGTGCCAGCACCTTAGCGGGGGGGGTAGAGACCCAGTACTTC. Residues: CASTLAGGVETQYF.

The J gene is TRBJ1-5, the V gene TRBV5-5; D gene unclear. Germline loops: CDR1 SGHKS, CDR2 YYEKEE (reference sequence). CDR3 size: 12 residues. The V gene lost 4 bases and the J gene lost 3 bases, with 5 bases spanning the gap. CDR3 region: CASSADNQPQHF. In nucleotides, the CDR3 is TGTGCCAGCAGCGCGGACAATCAGCCCCAGCATTTT.

This rearrangement joins TRBV7-2 to TRBJ1-6; 8 positions agree with TRBD1. This CDR3 region has 15 residues. Germline V CDR1 and CDR2: SGHTA, FQGNSA. The V and J ends lost 1 base and 10 bases, in that order; junction bases with no gene match: 6. CDR3 sequence: CASSLGQGIRSPLHF. DNA of the CDR3: TGTGCCAGCAGCTTAGGACAGGGGATACGCTCACCCCTCCACTTT.

This chain connects TRBV19 to TRBJ2-3; D gene ambiguous. The CDR3 runs 11 residues. CDR1 is LNHDA and CDR2 is SQIVND in the germline V gene (reference sequence). Trimming took off 6 bases at V and 6 bases at J, with 7 bases between the two ends. The CDR3 DNA reads as TGTGCCAGTAGAACAATTGATACGCAGTATTTT. This gives the protein CASRTIDTQYF.

This chain links TRBV4-1 with TRBJ2-7; the match to TRBD1 covers 9 bases. The CDR3 extends over 15 amino acids. Trimming removed 4 bases from V and 5 bases from J; junction bases left unmatched: 9. Germline lookup yields CDR1 MGHRA and CDR2 YSYEKL. The CDR3 sequence is CASSLFDRGSDEQYF. The CDR3 region has the DNA TGCGCCAGCAGCCTTTTTGACAGGGGGTCCGACGAGCAGTACTTC.

Here the CDR3 DNA reads TGTGCCAGCAGTTCCCCCGGACTAGCGGGTCGCCTCGACGTC. It is translated as CASSSPGLAGRLDV. This chain joins TRBV28 and TRBJ2-7; the match to TRBD2 covers 11 bases. The CDR3 has 14 residues. The V gene's germline CDR1 is MDHEN and CDR2 SYDVKM.

The rearrangement links TRBV5-5 to TRBJ1-3; 10 nucleotides align to TRBD1. This CDR3 is 15 amino acids long. The V gene's germline CDR1 is SGHKS and CDR2 YYEKEE (reference sequence). With 5 bases clipped from V and 3 bases from J, the junction kept 5 bases outside the gene matches. The CDR3 DNA reads TGTGCCAGCAGTTGGAGGACAGGGGGTGGAAACACCATATATTTT. Its protein product is CASSWRTGGGNTIYF.

This CDR3 reads CASSPGITGTEAFF. CDR3 DNA sequence: TGTGCCAGCTCCCCCGGGATCACCGGTACTGAAGCTTTCTTT. This chain links TRBV18 with TRBJ1-1; no firm D call. This CDR3 has 14 residues. V lost 6 bases to trimming and J lost 5 bases, with 16 bases between them. The V gene's germline CDR1 is KGHSH and CDR2 LQKENI.